This T cell receptor (beta chain) was captured by sequencing in a study of shared clonotypes between healthy human individuals. Findings and limits, study-wide: The study sampled only blood, and tissue repertoires likely differ.

This clone was seen a handful of times. Its antigen remains unknown. Germline CDR1 is SGHNT and CDR2 is YYREEE (reference sequence). The ends were cut back, 3 bases at V and 5 bases at J, with 18 bases in the middle. The CDR3 has 16 amino acids. The assay was immunoSEQ multiplex PCR, and TCRdb's table has in-frame clones only and misses some. Among around 1.1 million clones listed, 75% to 85% were seen once. The sample comprised memory CD4+ T cells from PBMCs. Noted subset: CD45RA-negative fraction. This rearrangement joins TRBV5-4 to TRBJ1-3; D is perhaps TRBD1 (5 bases). The sequence derives from a man younger than 30 in good health. Some clones in this sample may be carry-over from other donors' samples. CDR3 region: CASSSGPDFFRNTIYF. In nucleotides, the CDR3 is TGTGCCAGCAGCTCGGGGCCGGACTTTTTCCGAAACACCATATATTTT. The whole variable domain, remainder taken from reference TRBV5-4 and TRBJ1-3, is ETGVTQSPTHLIKTRGQQVTLRCSSQSGHNTVSWYQQALGQGPQFIFQYYREEENGRGNFPPRFSGLQFPNYSSELNVNALELDDSALYLCASSSGPDFFRNTIYFGEGSWLTVV.